The 2 T cell receptor beta chains below come from one sample, sequenced in a study of blood T cell repertoires in COVID-19. Sequencing used immunoSEQ multiplex PCR; TCRdb keeps in-frame clones, though not all of them. The sample has approximately 210,000 clones, approximately 80% seen once. The source material was PBMCs or T cells enriched from blood (not recorded which). The receptors derive from a man aged 25 to 40 with acute COVID-19.

The chain combines TRBV6-5 with TRBJ1-6, with TRBD1 identical over 9 bases. J lost 7 bases, V lost 3 bases, and 4 bases had no gene match. The CDR3 runs 15 residues. The V gene's germline CDR1 is MNHEY and CDR2 SVGAGI. CDR3 in DNA: TGTGCCAGCAGTTATTGGGACAGGGACAATTCACCCCTCCACTTT. It translates to CASSYWDRDNSPLHF.

The CDR3 reads CAISESTGGMNTEAFF. CDR3 nucleotides: TGTGCCATCAGTGAGTCGACAGGGGGGATGAACACTGAAGCTTTCTTT. The rearrangement uses TRBV10-3 and TRBJ1-1; 9 bases align to TRBD1. After removal of 0 bases from V and 0 bases from J, the junction contained 2 bases not matched to a gene. Germline values: CDR1 ENHRY, CDR2 SYGVKD. The CDR3 runs to 16 residues.